This T cell receptor (beta chain) was recorded in a study of T cell repertoires in cytomegalovirus infection. As for the study in general: Matching HLA type and CMV infection were both indicated by public TCR beta signatures. Study-wide results and caveats: Within the response measured ex vivo, HLA-C-restricted CMV-specific TCR beta clonotypes were dominant. Cumulated frequencies of public TCR beta families served to identify carriers of CMV plus the relevant HLA.

Trimming removed 3 bases from V and 4 bases from J; junction bases left unmatched: 10. The CDR3 covers 17 residues. Germline V gives CDR1 SGHAT, CDR2 FQNNGV. TCRdb re-analysed the reads in MiXCR, keeping a single row per CDR3 protein. The data show around 340,000 distinct CDR3 sequences, with roughly 28% seen just once and roughly 20% held by the top ten. To note about this clonotype: The antigen remains unidentified.

The chain is built from TRBV11-2 and TRBJ2-2; 8 nucleotides align to TRBD2. This specimen was cultured PBMCs, taken from culture after CMV antigen stimulation. The clonotype originates from a human donor in good health (CMV status not recorded). Some clones in this sample may be carry-over from other donors' samples. This chain's CDR3 is CASSFLKGRGGTGELFF. The CDR3 region has the DNA TGTGCCAGCAGCTTCCTTAAGGGTCGGGGGGGCACCGGGGAGCTGTTTTTT.